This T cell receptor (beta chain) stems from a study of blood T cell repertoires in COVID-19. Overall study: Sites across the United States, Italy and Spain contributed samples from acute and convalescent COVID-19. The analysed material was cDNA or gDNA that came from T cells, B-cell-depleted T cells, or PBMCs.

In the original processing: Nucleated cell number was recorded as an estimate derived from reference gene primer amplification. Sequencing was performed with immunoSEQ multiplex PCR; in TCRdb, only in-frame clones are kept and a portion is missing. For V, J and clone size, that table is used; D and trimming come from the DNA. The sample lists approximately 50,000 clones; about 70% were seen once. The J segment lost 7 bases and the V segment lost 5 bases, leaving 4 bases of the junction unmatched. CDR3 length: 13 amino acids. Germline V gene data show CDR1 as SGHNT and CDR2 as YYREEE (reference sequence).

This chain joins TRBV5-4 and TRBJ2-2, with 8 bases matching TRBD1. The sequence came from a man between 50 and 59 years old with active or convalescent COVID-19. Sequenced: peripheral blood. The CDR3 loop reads CASRSTGGGELFF. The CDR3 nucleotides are TGTGCCAGCAGATCTACAGGGGGCGGGGAGCTGTTTTTT.